The entry that follows covers one T cell receptor (beta chain) sequence. This record belongs to a study of control samples from healthy donors and cancer patients. The ends were cut back, 1 base at V and 10 bases at J, with 19 bases in the middle. This CDR3 is built from 16 residues. Germline V gene data show CDR1 as ENHRY and CDR2 as SYGVKD. Sequenced by immunoSEQ multiplex PCR; TCRdb stores in-frame clones only, minus some. The table has 90,000 to 100,000 clones, about 80% seen once. This TCR came from a woman aged 25 to 39 in good health. The chain employs TRBV10-3 and TRBJ1-4; D not resolved. Sequenced material: blood. The CDR3 DNA sequence: TGTGCCATCAGTGAGTTGGCTTTGGGTGGAATAGGAAAACTGTTTTTT. Its protein product is CAISELALGGIGKLFF.